Listed here are 5 T cell receptor beta chains from one sample, sequenced in a study of T cell changes during pregnancy in multiple sclerosis. The data were produced by immunoSEQ multiplex PCR, yet TCRdb's version contains in-frame clones alone and is incomplete. Among around 60,000 clones listed, roughly 96% were seen once. This specimen was CD8+ T cells from peripheral blood mononuclear cells, taken after pregnancy. These receptors were taken from a female donor with multiple sclerosis, enrolled in a pregnancy study.

The V gene is TRBV4-1, the J gene TRBJ1-1; the D gene is possibly TRBD1 (6 bases). Germline CDR1 is MGHRA and CDR2 is YSYEKL. The length of the CDR3 is 15 residues. V was cut by 0 bases and J by 5 bases, with 13 bases left in between. CDR3 nucleotide sequence: TGCGCCAGCAGCCAAGATATTGGGGGCAATACTGAAGCTTTCTTT. Translation: CASSQDIGGNTEAFF.

This clone was seen only once. This chain uses TRBV5-1 with TRBJ2-1; TRBD2 matches 10 bases. The CDR3 sequence is 16 residues long. The germline gives CDR1 SGHRS, CDR2 YFSETQ. J was trimmed by 2 bases and V by 5 bases; bases with no gene match: 7. The CDR3 DNA reads TGCGCCAGCAGTTACGGACTAGCGGCGACCTACAATGAGCAGTTCTTC. This gives the protein CASSYGLAATYNEQFF.

The chain carries TRBV11-1 and TRBJ2-5, with TRBD1 identical over 8 bases. CDR1 is SGHAT and CDR2 is FQDESV in the germline V gene (reference sequence). The V and J ends lost 5 bases and 2 bases, in that order; junction bases with no gene match: 10. The CDR3 is made up of 16 amino acids. The CDR3 sequence: CASSTRTGPRQETQYF. The CDR3, as DNA: TGTGCCAGCAGCACACGGACAGGGCCGCGGCAAGAGACCCAGTACTTC.

The V and J genes are TRBV29-1 and TRBJ1-1, with D perhaps matching TRBD1 (6 bases). Trimming stripped 6 bases from V and 1 base from J, with 9 bases between. Germline V lookup: CDR1 SQVTM, CDR2 ANQGSEA. CDR3 size: 12 residues. CDR3 nucleotides: TGCAGCGTATACAGGGAGAACACTGAAGCTTTCTTT. Residues: CSVYRENTEAFF. The complete variable domain, with remaining parts taken from reference TRBV29-1 and TRBJ1-1, reads SAVISQKPSRDICQRGTSLTIQCQVDSQVTMMFWYRQQPGQSLTLIATANQGSEATYESGFVIDKFPISRPNLTFSTLTVSNMSPEDSSIYLCSVYRENTEAFFGQGTRLTVV.

This chain uses TRBV19 with TRBJ1-2; D remains unclear. Trimming pared 7 bases from V and 3 bases from J, leaving 21 bases between. Germline V gives CDR1 LNHDA, CDR2 SQIVND (reference sequence). There are 16 residues in the CDR3. CDR3 loop: CASTPTGDFSHYGYTF. In DNA form, the CDR3 reads TGTGCCAGTACCCCGACCGGAGATTTCTCTCACTATGGCTACACCTTC.